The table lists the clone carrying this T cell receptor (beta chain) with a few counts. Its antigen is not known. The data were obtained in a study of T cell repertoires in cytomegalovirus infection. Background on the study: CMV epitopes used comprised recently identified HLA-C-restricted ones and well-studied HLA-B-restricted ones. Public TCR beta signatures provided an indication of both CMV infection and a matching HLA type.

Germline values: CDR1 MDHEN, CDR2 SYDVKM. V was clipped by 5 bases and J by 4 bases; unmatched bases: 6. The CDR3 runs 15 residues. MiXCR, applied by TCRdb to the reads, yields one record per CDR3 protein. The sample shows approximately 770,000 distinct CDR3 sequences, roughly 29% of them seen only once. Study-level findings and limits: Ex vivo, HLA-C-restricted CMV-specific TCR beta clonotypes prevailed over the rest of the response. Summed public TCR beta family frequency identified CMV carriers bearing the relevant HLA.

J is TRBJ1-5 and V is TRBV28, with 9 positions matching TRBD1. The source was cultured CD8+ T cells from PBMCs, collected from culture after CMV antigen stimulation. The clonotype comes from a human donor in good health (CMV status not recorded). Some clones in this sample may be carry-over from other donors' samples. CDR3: CASSPGTGKNQPQHF. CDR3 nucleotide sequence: TGTGCCAGCAGTCCGGGGACAGGGAAGAATCAGCCCCAGCATTTT.